The clone carrying this T cell receptor beta chain is labeled medium-sized. Its antigen is still unknown. This table comes from immunoSEQ multiplex PCR, and its TCRdb copy is limited to in-frame clones, with some not included. The top ten hold 6% to 6.5% of the sample, which has more than 20,000 clones, around 67% seen once. These data come from a study of tumor-infiltrating lymphocytes in localized non-small cell lung cancer. On the study more broadly: Tumor tissue and non-adjacent uninvolved lung came from each patient. Study observations and caveats: Tumors had more T cell infiltration than uninvolved lung, per TCRbeta sequencing and CD3 counts. Only some patients had TCR sequencing, depending on available tissue.

Trimming cost V 0 bases and J 5 bases; bases outside gene matches: 5. Germline V CDR1 and CDR2: LNHNV, YYDKDF (reference sequence). The CDR3 contains 15 residues. The sequence was collected from a human donor with non-small cell lung cancer. The sequenced sample was lung tumor tissue. The rearrangement joins TRBV15 to TRBJ1-1, with 8 bases lining up with TRBD1. Written as DNA, the CDR3 is TGTGCCACCAGCAGAGATTTCACAGGGGGGACTGAAGCTTTCTTT. It codes for CATSRDFTGGTEAFF.